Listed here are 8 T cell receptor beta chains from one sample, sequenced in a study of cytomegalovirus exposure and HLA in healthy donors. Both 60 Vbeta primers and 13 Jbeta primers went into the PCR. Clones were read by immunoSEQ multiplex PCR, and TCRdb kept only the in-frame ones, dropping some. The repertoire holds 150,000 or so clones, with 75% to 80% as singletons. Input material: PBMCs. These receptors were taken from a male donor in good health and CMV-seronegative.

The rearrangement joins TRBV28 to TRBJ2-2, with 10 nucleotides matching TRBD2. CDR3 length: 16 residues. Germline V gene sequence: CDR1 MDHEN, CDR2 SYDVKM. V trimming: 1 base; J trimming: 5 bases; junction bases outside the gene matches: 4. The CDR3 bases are TGTGCCAGCAGTTTATCGGCTAGCGGGAGAACCGGGGAGCTGTTTTTT. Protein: CASSLSASGRTGELFF. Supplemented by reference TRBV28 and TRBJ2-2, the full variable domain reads DVKVTQSSRYLVKRTGEKVFLECVQDMDHENMFWYRQDPGLGLRLIYFSYDVKMKEKGDIPEGYSVSREKKERFSLILESASTNQTSMYLCASSLSASGRTGELFFGEGSRLTVL.

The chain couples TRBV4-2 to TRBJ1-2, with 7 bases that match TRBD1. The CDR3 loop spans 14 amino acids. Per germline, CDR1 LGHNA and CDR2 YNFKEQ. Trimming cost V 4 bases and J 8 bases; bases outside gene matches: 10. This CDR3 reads CASSLGDSPQGYTF. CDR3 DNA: TGTGCCAGCAGCCTTGGGGACAGCCCGCAAGGCTACACCTTC.

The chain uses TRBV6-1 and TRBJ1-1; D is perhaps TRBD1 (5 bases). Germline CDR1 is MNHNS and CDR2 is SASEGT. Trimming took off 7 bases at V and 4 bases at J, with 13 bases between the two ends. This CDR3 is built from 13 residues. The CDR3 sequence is CASTLSGFTEAFF. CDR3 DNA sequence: TGTGCCAGCACCCTCTCAGGGTTCACTGAAGCTTTCTTT.

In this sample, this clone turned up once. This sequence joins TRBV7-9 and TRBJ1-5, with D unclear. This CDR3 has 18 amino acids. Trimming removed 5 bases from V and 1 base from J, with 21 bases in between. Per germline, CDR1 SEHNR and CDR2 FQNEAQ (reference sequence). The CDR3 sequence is CASSADELDSGSNQPQHF. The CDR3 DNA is TGTGCCAGCAGCGCGGACGAGCTGGACTCTGGGAGCAATCAGCCCCAGCATTTT.

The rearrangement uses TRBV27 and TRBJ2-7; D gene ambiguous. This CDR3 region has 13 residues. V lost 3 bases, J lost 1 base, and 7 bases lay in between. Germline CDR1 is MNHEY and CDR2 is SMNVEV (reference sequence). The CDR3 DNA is TGTGCCAGCAGTTTCTCCCCGTCCTACGAGCAGTACTTC. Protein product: CASSFSPSYEQYF.

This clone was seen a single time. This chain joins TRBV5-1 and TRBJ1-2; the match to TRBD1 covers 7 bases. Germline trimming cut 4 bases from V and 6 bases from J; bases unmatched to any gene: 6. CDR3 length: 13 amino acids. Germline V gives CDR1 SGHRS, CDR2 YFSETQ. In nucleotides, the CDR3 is TGCGCCAGCAGCCCCGACAGGGTAAATGGCTACACCTTC. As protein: CASSPDRVNGYTF.

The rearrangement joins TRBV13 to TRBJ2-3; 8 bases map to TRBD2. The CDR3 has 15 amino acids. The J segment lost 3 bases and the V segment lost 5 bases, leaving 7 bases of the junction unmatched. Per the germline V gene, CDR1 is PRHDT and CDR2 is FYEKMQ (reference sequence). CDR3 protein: CASSLREGPTDTQYF. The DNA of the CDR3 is TGTGCCAGCAGCCTCCGGGAGGGCCCGACAGATACGCAGTATTTT.

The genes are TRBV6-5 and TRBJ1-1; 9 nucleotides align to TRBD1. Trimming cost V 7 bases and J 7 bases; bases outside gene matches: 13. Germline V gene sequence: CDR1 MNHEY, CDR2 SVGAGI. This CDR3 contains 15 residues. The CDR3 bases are TGTGCCAGCATCCTACAGGGGGCCGGGCCTAGTGAAGCTTTCTTT. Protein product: CASILQGAGPSEAFF.